This TCR beta chain was captured by sequencing in a study of blood T cell repertoires in COVID-19. Study background: Specimens from acute and convalescent COVID-19 originated in the United States, Italy and Spain. The cDNA or gDNA used as material had been derived from T cells, B-cell-depleted T cells, or PBMCs.

Here immunoSEQ multiplex PCR was the method, and the copy in TCRdb shows in-frame clones only, minus some. The table has 200,000 to 250,000 clones, around 82% seen once. Sequenced input: peripheral blood. The origin of this receptor is a woman of 80 years or more with active or convalescent COVID-19.

The CDR3 here is CASSLVRDSDYNEQFF. In DNA form, the CDR3 reads TGTGCCAGCAGCTTGGTACGGGACAGTGATTACAATGAGCAGTTCTTC. The chain links TRBV5-4 to TRBJ2-1; 7 bases line up with TRBD1. This CDR3 region has 16 residues. V lost 0 bases and J lost 4; bases outside the gene matches: 7. Germline CDR1 is SGHNT and CDR2 is YYREEE (reference sequence).